Below are 8 T cell receptor beta chains sequenced from a single sample in a study of post-analysis software for immune sequencing data. Study results and caveats: Patients had higher frequencies than controls of five TRBV segments, including TRBV5-6, TRBV5-1 and TRBV20-1.

Tagging with unique molecular identifiers was a feature of the TCR beta cDNA libraries. TCRdb passed the PCR reads through MiXCR, listing each CDR3 protein once. The sample includes hundreds of thousands of distinct CDR3 sequences, just under 30% seen only once; the top ten take approximately 0.55%. The antigens of these receptors remain unknown. Sequenced material: blood. The receptors come from a girl aged 10-17 years with multiple sclerosis.

Note on this clonotype: One junction end does not reproduce the germline sequence, and a read error may be involved. CDR3 amino acids: CSSSQVAGRSYNEQFF. The CDR3 DNA follows: TGCTCCAGCAGCCAAGTGGCGGGGCGCTCCTACAATGAGCAGTTCTTC. The chain carries TRBV4-3 and TRBJ2-1; TRBD2 might be the D (6 bases). This CDR3 spans 16 amino acids. CDR1 and CDR2 from the germline V gene are LGHNA and YSLEER.

This clonotype was found a few times. This chain uses TRBV6-5 with TRBJ2-1; 7 bases align to TRBD1. Germline V gene sequence: CDR1 MNHEY, CDR2 SVGAGI. This CDR3 spans 15 amino acids. J was trimmed by 1 base and V by 6 bases; bases with no gene match: 6. The CDR3: CASRHRGVSYNEQFF. As DNA, the CDR3 is TGTGCCAGCAGGCACAGGGGAGTTTCCTACAATGAGCAGTTCTTC.

This chain links TRBV9 with TRBJ2-7, with D possibly being TRBD1 (6 bases). CDR1 SGDLS and CDR2 YYNGEE come from the germline V gene. The CDR3 spans 15 residues. Trimming pared 4 bases from V and 0 bases from J, leaving 14 bases between. CDR3 DNA: TGTGCCAGCAGCTTACAGGGAGAAAGCTCCTACGAGCAGTACTTC. This gives the protein CASSLQGESSYEQYF.

There are a few counts of this clonotype. The chain uses TRBV7-2 and TRBJ2-1, with 7 bases aligning to TRBD2. The CDR3 is made up of 15 amino acids. Per the germline V gene, CDR1 is SGHTA and CDR2 is FQGNSA. The trim removed 7 bases at V and 2 bases at J, leaving 8 bases unmatched. Here the CDR3 DNA reads TGTGCCAGCAACAAGTGGGGGGGAGCCTACAATGAGCAGTTCTTC. Translating it yields CASNKWGGAYNEQFF. Looking up the rest from reference TRBV7-2 and TRBJ2-1 gives the full variable domain: GAGVSQSPSNKVTEKGKDVELRCDPISGHTALYWYRQSLGQGLEFLIYFQGNSAPDKSGLPSDRFSAERTGGSVSTLTIQRTQQEDSAVYLCASNKWGGAYNEQFFGPGTRLTVL.

This clonotype was counted a few times. The rearrangement links TRBV11-3 to TRBJ2-3; D might be TRBD1 or TRBD2, each matching 5 bases. Germline-derived CDR1 and CDR2 are SGHNT and YENEEA. The CDR3 spans 17 residues. V was cut by 5 bases and J by 1 base, with 19 bases left in between. The CDR3: CASSPGRIMWGTDTQYF. The CDR3 nucleotides read TGTGCCAGCAGCCCGGGGCGGATAATGTGGGGCACAGATACGCAGTATTTT.

A few counts support this clonotype. DNA for the CDR3: TGTGCCAGCCTTGCGGTCGCTGGCGGAAAACTGTTTTTT. This translates into CASLAVAGGKLFF. The V call is TRBV12-3 or TRBV12-4, the J call TRBJ1-4; D call uncertain. V shed 8 bases and J shed 10 bases, with 17 bases lying between them. The CDR3 spans 13 residues.

The table lists this clonotype with many counts. The rearrangement uses TRBV20-1 and TRBJ2-3, with 9 bases fitting TRBD1. The CDR3 loop spans 15 amino acids. Germline CDR1 is DFQATT and CDR2 is SNEGSKA (reference sequence). Losses at the gene ends were 7 bases for V and 5 bases for J; bases not matched to a gene: 13. CDR3 coding DNA: TGCAGTGTACCCACCGGGACAGGGAGTGGAGATACGCAGTATTTT. It translates to CSVPTGTGSGDTQYF.

This clonotype was detected only a few times. This chain uses TRBV10-3 with TRBJ2-1; TRBD2 agrees at 8 bases. V was pared by 3 bases and J by 2 bases, with 3 bases of the junction left unmatched. Germline V CDR1 and CDR2: ENHRY, SYGVKD. The length of the CDR3 is 15 residues. The CDR3 region is CAISEAAGAYNEQFF. CDR3 in DNA: TGTGCCATCAGTGAAGCAGCGGGAGCCTACAATGAGCAGTTCTTC.